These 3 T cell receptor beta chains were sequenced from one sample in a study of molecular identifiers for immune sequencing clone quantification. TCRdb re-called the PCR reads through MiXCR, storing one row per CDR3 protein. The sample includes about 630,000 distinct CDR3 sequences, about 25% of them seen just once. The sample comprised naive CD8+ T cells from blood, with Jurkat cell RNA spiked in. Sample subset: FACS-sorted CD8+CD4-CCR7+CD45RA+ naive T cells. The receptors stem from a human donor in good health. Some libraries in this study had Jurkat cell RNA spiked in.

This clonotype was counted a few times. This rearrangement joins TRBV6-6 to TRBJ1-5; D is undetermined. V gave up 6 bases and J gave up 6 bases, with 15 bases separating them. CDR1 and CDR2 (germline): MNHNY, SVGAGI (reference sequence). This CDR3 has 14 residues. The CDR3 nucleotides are TGTGCCAGCAGGACCACAGAGGTCAGTCAGCCCCAGCATTTT. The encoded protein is CASRTTEVSQPQHF.

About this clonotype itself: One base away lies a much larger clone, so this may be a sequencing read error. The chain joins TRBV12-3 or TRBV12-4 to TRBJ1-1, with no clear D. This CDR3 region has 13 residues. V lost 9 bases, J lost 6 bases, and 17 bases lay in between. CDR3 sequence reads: CARSPTGGAEAFF. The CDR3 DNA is TGTGCCAGGAGCCCGACGGGCGGGGCTGAAGCTTTCTTT.

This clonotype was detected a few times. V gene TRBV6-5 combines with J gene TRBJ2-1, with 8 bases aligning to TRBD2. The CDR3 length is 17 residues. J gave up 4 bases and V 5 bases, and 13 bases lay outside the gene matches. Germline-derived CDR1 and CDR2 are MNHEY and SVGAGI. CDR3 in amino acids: CASSHTPPGGLYNEQFF. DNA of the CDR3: TGTGCCAGCAGTCACACTCCTCCGGGGGGGTTGTACAATGAGCAGTTCTTC.